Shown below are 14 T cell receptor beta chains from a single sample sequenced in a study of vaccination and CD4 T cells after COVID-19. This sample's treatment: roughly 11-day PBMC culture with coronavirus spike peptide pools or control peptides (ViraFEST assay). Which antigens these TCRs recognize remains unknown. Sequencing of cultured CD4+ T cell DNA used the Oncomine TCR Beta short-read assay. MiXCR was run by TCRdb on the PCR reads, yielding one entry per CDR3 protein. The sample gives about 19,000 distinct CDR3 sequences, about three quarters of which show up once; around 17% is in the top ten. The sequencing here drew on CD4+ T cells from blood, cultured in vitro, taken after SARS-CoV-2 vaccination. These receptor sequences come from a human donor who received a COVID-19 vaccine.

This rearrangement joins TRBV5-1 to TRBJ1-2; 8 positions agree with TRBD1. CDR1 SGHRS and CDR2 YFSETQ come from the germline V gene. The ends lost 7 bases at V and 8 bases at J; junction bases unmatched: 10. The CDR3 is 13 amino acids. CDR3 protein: CASRTETGAGYTF. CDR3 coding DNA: TGCGCCAGCCGAACGGAGACAGGGGCCGGCTACACCTTC.

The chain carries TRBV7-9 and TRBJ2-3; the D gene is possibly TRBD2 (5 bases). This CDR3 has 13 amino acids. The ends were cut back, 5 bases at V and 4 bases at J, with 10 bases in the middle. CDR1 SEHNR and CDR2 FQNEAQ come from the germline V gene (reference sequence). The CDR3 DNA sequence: TGTGCCAGCAGCGAACGGCGGGCAGATACGCAGTATTTT. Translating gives CASSERRADTQYF.

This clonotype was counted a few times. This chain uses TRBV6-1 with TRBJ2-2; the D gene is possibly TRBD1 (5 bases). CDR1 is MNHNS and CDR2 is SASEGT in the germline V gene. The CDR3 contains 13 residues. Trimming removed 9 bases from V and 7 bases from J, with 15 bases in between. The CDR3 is CASIRPRVGELFF. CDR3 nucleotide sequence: TGTGCCAGTATCCGCCCCAGGGTCGGGGAGCTGTTTTTT.

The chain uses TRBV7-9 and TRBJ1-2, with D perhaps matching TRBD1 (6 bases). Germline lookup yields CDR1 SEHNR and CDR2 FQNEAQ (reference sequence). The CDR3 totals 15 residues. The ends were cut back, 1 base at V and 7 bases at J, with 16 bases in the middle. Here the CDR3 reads CASSLVPGVEFGYTF. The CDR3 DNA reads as TGTGCCAGCAGCTTAGTTCCAGGGGTCGAATTTGGCTACACCTTC.

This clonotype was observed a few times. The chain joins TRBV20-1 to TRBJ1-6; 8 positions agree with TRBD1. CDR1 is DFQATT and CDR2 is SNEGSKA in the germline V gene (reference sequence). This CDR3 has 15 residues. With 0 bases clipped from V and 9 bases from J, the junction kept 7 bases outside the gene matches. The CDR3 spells CSARDPAGGGSPLHF. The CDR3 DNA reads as TGCAGTGCTAGAGATCCGGCAGGGGGCGGTTCACCCCTCCACTTT.

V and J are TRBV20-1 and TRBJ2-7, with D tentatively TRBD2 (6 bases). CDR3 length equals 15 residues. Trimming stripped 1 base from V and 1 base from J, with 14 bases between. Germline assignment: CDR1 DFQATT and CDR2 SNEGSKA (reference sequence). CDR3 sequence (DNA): TGCAGTGCTAGAGGGCGACTAGTATTATCCTACGAGCAGTACTTC. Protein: CSARGRLVLSYEQYF.

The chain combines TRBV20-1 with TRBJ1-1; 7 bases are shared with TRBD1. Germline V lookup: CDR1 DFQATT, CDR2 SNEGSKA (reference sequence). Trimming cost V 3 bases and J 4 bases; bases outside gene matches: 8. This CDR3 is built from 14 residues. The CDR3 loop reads CSASPGQLGTEAFF. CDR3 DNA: TGCAGTGCTAGCCCGGGACAGTTGGGCACTGAAGCTTTCTTT.

CDR3 nucleotides: TGTGCCAGCGACGACATGCGACAGATGAACACTGAAGCTTTCTTT. Translating it yields CASDDMRQMNTEAFF. The chain couples TRBV27 to TRBJ1-1; possible D gene TRBD1, 5 bases. V lost 8 bases and J 0 bases, leaving 16 bases between the germline ends. CDR1 and CDR2 (germline): MNHEY, SMNVEV (reference sequence). The CDR3 runs 15 residues.

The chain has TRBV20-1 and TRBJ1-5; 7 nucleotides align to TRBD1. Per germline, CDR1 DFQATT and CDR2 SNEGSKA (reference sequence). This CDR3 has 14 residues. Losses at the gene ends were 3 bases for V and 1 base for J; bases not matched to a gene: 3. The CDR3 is CSASLGGSNQPQHF. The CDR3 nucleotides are TGCAGTGCTAGTTTAGGGGGCAGCAATCAGCCCCAGCATTTT.

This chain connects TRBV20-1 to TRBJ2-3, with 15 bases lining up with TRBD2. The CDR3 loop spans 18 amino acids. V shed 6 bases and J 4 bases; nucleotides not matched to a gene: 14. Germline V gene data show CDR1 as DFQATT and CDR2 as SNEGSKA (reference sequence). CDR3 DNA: TGCAGTGCCCAACGGACTAGCGGGGGGGCCATCGATTCAGATACGCAGTATTTT. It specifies CSAQRTSGGAIDSDTQYF.

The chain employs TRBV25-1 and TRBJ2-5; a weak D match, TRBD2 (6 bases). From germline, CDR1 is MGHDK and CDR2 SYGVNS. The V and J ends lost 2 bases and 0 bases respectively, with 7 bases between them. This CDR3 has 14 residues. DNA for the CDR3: TGTGCCAGCAGTGAAATAGCGGACCAAGAGACCCAGTACTTC. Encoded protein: CASSEIADQETQYF.

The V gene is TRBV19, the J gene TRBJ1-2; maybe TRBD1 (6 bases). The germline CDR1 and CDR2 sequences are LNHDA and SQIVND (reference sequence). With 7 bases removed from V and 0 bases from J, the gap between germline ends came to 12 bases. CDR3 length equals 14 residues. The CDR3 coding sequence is TGTGCCAGTACTCCAAGACAGGCTAACTATGGCTACACCTTC. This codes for CASTPRQANYGYTF.

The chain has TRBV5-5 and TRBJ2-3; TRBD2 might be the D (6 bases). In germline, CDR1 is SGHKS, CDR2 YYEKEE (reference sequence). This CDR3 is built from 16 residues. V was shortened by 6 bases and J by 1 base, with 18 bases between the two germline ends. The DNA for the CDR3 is TGTGCCAGCACCCGGCAACTAGCTCGGGGCACAGATACGCAGTATTTT. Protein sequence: CASTRQLARGTDTQYF.

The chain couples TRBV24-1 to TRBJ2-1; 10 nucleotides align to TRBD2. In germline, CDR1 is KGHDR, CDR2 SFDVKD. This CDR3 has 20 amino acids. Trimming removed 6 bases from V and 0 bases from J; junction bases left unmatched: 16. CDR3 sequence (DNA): TGTGCCACCAGTACTAGCGGGGCCTCTTGGGGCTTAAACTCCTACAATGAGCAGTTCTTC. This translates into CATSTSGASWGLNSYNEQFF.